The rows below give T cell receptor beta chains drawn from one sample of a study of blood T cell repertoires in COVID-19. Produced via immunoSEQ multiplex PCR; TCRdb's table is partial and in-frame only. The table has 250,000 to 300,000 clones, roughly 85% seen once. Sequenced material: peripheral blood. The receptors shown here come from a man aged 60-69 years who had recovered from COVID-19. Each CDR3 is given with its conserved first and last residue. A D gene is named only where the DNA matches it firmly. The size field is filled for only some rows; it gives once, few, many or a size class.

D gene: NA
J gene: TRBJ1-4
clone size: NA
V gene: TRBV27
CDR3 protein: CASRKTRGTNEKLFF
CDR3 DNA: TGTGCCAGCAGAAAAACAAGGGGCACTAATGAAAAACTGTTTTTT

D gene: NA
J gene: TRBJ1-2
clone size: NA
V gene: TRBV12-3/TRBV12-4
CDR3 protein: CASSPANEYGYTF
CDR3 DNA: TGTGCCAGCAGCCCCGCCAATGAGTATGGCTACACCTTC

D gene: TRBD2
J gene: TRBJ2-7
clone size: once
V gene: TRBV2
CDR3 protein: CASSGRKVSYEQYF
CDR3 DNA: TGTGCCAGCAGCGGGAGGAAAGTAAGCTACGAGCAGTACTTC

D gene: NA
J gene: TRBJ1-1
clone size: NA
V gene: TRBV19
CDR3 protein: CASSIEVSWDTEAFF
CDR3 DNA: TGTGCCAGTAGTATCGAGGTCTCTTGGGACACTGAAGCTTTCTTT

D gene: TRBD1
J gene: TRBJ1-1
clone size: NA
V gene: TRBV7-2
CDR3 protein: CASSLKRGRRNTEAFF
CDR3 DNA: TGTGCCAGCAGCTTAAAAAGGGGGCGAAGGAACACTGAAGCTTTCTTT

D gene: TRBD2
J gene: TRBJ2-3
clone size: NA
V gene: TRBV7-6
CDR3 protein: CASSYGTSGRDTQYF
CDR3 DNA: TGTGCCAGCAGCTATGGGACTAGCGGGAGGGATACGCAGTATTTT

D gene: NA
J gene: TRBJ2-7
clone size: NA
V gene: TRBV6-5
CDR3 protein: CASSYGESNEQYF
CDR3 DNA: TGTGCCAGCAGTTACGGGGAGAGCAACGAGCAGTACTTC

D gene: TRBD2
J gene: TRBJ2-5
clone size: NA
V gene: TRBV30
CDR3 protein: CAWSESILAGGLAGETQYF
CDR3 DNA: TGTGCCTGGAGCGAAAGTATACTAGCGGGAGGGCTGGCGGGAGAGACCCAGTACTTC

D gene: TRBD2
J gene: TRBJ2-1
clone size: NA
V gene: TRBV7-6
CDR3 protein: CASSWTSGRGGGNEQFF
CDR3 DNA: TGTGCCAGCAGCTGGACTAGCGGGAGAGGTGGGGGCAATGAGCAGTTCTTC

D gene: TRBD1
J gene: TRBJ2-7
clone size: NA
V gene: TRBV27
CDR3 protein: CASSFSGGAGEQYF
CDR3 DNA: TGTGCCAGCAGTTTTTCAGGGGGCGCGGGGGAGCAGTACTTC

D gene: NA
J gene: TRBJ1-1
clone size: NA
V gene: TRBV7-9
CDR3 protein: CASSDHRGNTEAFF
CDR3 DNA: TGTGCCAGCAGCGATCATCGGGGGAACACTGAAGCTTTCTTT

D gene: TRBD1
J gene: TRBJ1-1
clone size: NA
V gene: TRBV29-1
CDR3 protein: CSVDGPLRDRGWFEGTEAFF
CDR3 DNA: TGCAGCGTTGATGGCCCGCTCCGGGACAGGGGTTGGTTCGAGGGCACTGAAGCTTTCTTT

D gene: TRBD2
J gene: TRBJ2-7
clone size: NA
V gene: TRBV5-4
CDR3 protein: CASSLARGGYEQYF
CDR3 DNA: TGTGCCAGCAGCTTGGCCCGGGGGGGCTACGAGCAGTACTTC

D gene: TRBD1
J gene: TRBJ2-3
clone size: NA
V gene: TRBV7-8
CDR3 protein: CASSFGRGRRIGTDTQYF
CDR3 DNA: TGTGCCAGCAGCTTTGGCAGGGGGCGGCGGATTGGCACAGATACGCAGTATTTT

D gene: NA
J gene: TRBJ1-1
clone size: NA
V gene: TRBV29-1
CDR3 protein: CSVRTVANTEAFF
CDR3 DNA: TGCAGCGTCAGGACAGTTGCGAACACTGAAGCTTTCTTT

D gene: NA
J gene: TRBJ1-1
clone size: NA
V gene: TRBV6-2/TRBV6-3
CDR3 protein: CASSYWETLNTEAFF
CDR3 DNA: TGTGCCAGCAGTTACTGGGAGACGTTGAACACTGAAGCTTTCTTT

D gene: TRBD1
J gene: TRBJ1-6
clone size: NA
V gene: TRBV5-6
CDR3 protein: CASSAPGMTGDYSPLHF
CDR3 DNA: TGTGCCAGCAGCGCGCCGGGCATGACAGGGGATTATTCACCCCTCCACTTT

D gene: TRBD1
J gene: TRBJ1-1
clone size: once
V gene: TRBV5-4
CDR3 protein: CASSLDRKGTGSEAFF
CDR3 DNA: TGTGCCAGCAGCTTGGACCGCAAGGGGACAGGGTCTGAAGCTTTCTTT

D gene: NA
J gene: TRBJ1-3
clone size: NA
V gene: TRBV18
CDR3 protein: CASSPSQSGVSGNTIYF
CDR3 DNA: TGTGCCAGCTCACCATCTCAGTCGGGGGTATCTGGAAACACCATATATTTT

D gene: NA
J gene: TRBJ2-2
clone size: NA
V gene: TRBV19
CDR3 protein: CASMGRLGRANTGELFF
CDR3 DNA: TGTGCCAGTATGGGGAGACTAGGACGAGCTAACACCGGGGAGCTGTTTTTT

D gene: NA
J gene: TRBJ1-1
clone size: NA
V gene: TRBV30
CDR3 protein: CAWSAGRPVFLNTEAFF
CDR3 DNA: TGTGCCTGGAGTGCGGGTAGGCCCGTCTTCCTGAACACTGAAGCTTTCTTT

D gene: TRBD1
J gene: TRBJ1-2
clone size: NA
V gene: TRBV5-5
CDR3 protein: CASSLVAGQGASNYGYTF
CDR3 DNA: TGTGCCAGCAGCTTGGTAGCGGGACAGGGGGCCTCTAACTATGGCTACACCTTC

D gene: TRBD2
J gene: TRBJ2-7
clone size: few
V gene: TRBV10-3
CDR3 protein: CAIRGLGEEQYF
CDR3 DNA: TGTGCCATCAGGGGACTAGGGGAAGAGCAGTACTTC

D gene: NA
J gene: TRBJ2-1
clone size: NA
V gene: TRBV15
CDR3 protein: CATSSGGEGRNEQFF
CDR3 DNA: TGTGCCACCAGCTCTGGCGGAGAGGGTAGAAATGAGCAGTTCTTC

D gene: NA
J gene: TRBJ2-7
clone size: NA
V gene: TRBV5-6
CDR3 protein: CASSLTPAYEQYF
CDR3 DNA: TGTGCCAGCAGCTTAACACCCGCCTACGAGCAGTACTTC

D gene: TRBD1
J gene: TRBJ2-7
clone size: NA
V gene: TRBV6-4
CDR3 protein: CASSDRDRDGLEQYF
CDR3 DNA: TGTGCCAGCAGTGACCGGGACAGGGATGGGCTCGAGCAGTACTTC

D gene: NA
J gene: TRBJ2-1
clone size: NA
V gene: TRBV5-6
CDR3 protein: CASSQGLRSNEQFF
CDR3 DNA: TGTGCCAGCAGCCAGGGACTTCGTTCCAATGAGCAGTTCTTC

D gene: TRBD1
J gene: TRBJ1-1
clone size: NA
V gene: TRBV10-3
CDR3 protein: CAINDRGQGTEAFF
CDR3 DNA: TGTGCCATCAATGACAGGGGGCAGGGCACTGAAGCTTTCTTT

D gene: NA
J gene: TRBJ2-1
clone size: NA
V gene: TRBV14
CDR3 protein: CASSQEWASYNEQFF
CDR3 DNA: TGTGCCAGCAGCCAAGAGTGGGCGTCCTACAATGAGCAGTTCTTC

D gene: TRBD2
J gene: TRBJ2-5
clone size: once
V gene: TRBV5-1
CDR3 protein: CASSLTPSGGGETQYF
CDR3 DNA: TGCGCCAGCAGCTTGACCCCTAGCGGTGGTGGGGAGACCCAGTACTTC

D gene: TRBD1
J gene: TRBJ2-5
clone size: NA
V gene: TRBV6-5
CDR3 protein: CASSKDRGGSETQYF
CDR3 DNA: TGTGCCAGCAGTAAGGACAGGGGTGGTTCGGAGACCCAGTACTTC

D gene: TRBD2
J gene: TRBJ2-3
clone size: NA
V gene: TRBV18
CDR3 protein: CASSHGLGEADTQYF
CDR3 DNA: TGTGCCAGCTCACACGGACTAGGAGAAGCAGATACGCAGTATTTT

D gene: NA
J gene: TRBJ2-7
clone size: NA
V gene: TRBV11-3
CDR3 protein: CASRHQGVEQYF
CDR3 DNA: TGTGCCAGCAGACACCAGGGTGTCGAGCAGTACTTC

D gene: TRBD2
J gene: TRBJ2-2
clone size: NA
V gene: TRBV6-5
CDR3 protein: CASSWTSGGATGELFF
CDR3 DNA: TGTGCCAGCAGTTGGACTAGCGGGGGGGCCACCGGGGAGCTGTTTTTT

D gene: TRBD1
J gene: TRBJ1-4
clone size: NA
V gene: TRBV30
CDR3 protein: CAWSQGQLNEKLFF
CDR3 DNA: TGTGCCTGGAGCCAGGGACAGCTTAATGAAAAACTGTTTTTT

D gene: NA
J gene: TRBJ2-2
clone size: NA
V gene: TRBV25-1
CDR3 protein: CASSRQTNTGELFF
CDR3 DNA: TGTGCCAGCAGTAGACAGACGAACACCGGGGAGCTGTTTTTT

D gene: TRBD1
J gene: TRBJ2-1
clone size: NA
V gene: TRBV18
CDR3 protein: CASSPGQDGLRNEQFF
CDR3 DNA: TGTGCCAGCTCACCAGGACAGGACGGCCTTCGGAATGAGCAGTTCTTC

D gene: NA
J gene: TRBJ1-1
clone size: NA
V gene: TRBV18
CDR3 protein: CASSQGENTEAFF
CDR3 DNA: TGTGCCAGCTCACAGGGGGAGAACACTGAAGCTTTCTTT

D gene: TRBD1
J gene: TRBJ1-2
clone size: NA
V gene: TRBV27
CDR3 protein: CASSPRTGLRSNYGYTF
CDR3 DNA: TGTGCCAGCAGTCCCCGGACAGGGCTAAGATCTAACTATGGCTACACCTTC

D gene: TRBD2
J gene: TRBJ2-7
clone size: NA
V gene: TRBV18
CDR3 protein: CASSPKAGPYEQYF
CDR3 DNA: TGTGCCAGCTCACCGAAAGCGGGACCCTACGAGCAGTACTTC

D gene: TRBD1
J gene: TRBJ2-2
clone size: NA
V gene: TRBV7-7
CDR3 protein: CLTRPARTGNTGELFF
CDR3 DNA: TGCTTAACCCGCCCGGCTAGGACAGGGAACACCGGGGAGCTGTTTTTT

D gene: NA
J gene: TRBJ1-3
clone size: NA
V gene: TRBV15
CDR3 protein: CATSRDPRPGAGNTIYF
CDR3 DNA: TGTGCCACCAGCAGAGATCCGAGGCCAGGGGCTGGAAACACCATATATTTT

D gene: TRBD1
J gene: TRBJ2-3
clone size: NA
V gene: TRBV7-2
CDR3 protein: CASSVGTGGVFSTDTQYF
CDR3 DNA: TGTGCCAGCAGCGTCGGGACAGGGGGCGTATTTAGCACAGATACGCAGTATTTT

D gene: TRBD2
J gene: TRBJ2-1
clone size: NA
V gene: TRBV27
CDR3 protein: CASRPQRGEEFF
CDR3 DNA: TGTGCCAGCCGACCCCAGCGGGGCGAGGAGTTCTTC

D gene: TRBD1
J gene: TRBJ2-5
clone size: NA
V gene: TRBV7-9
CDR3 protein: CASSRGAGGETQYF
CDR3 DNA: TGTGCCAGTTCCCGAGGGGCAGGGGGAGAGACCCAGTACTTC

D gene: TRBD1
J gene: TRBJ2-3
clone size: NA
V gene: TRBV24-1
CDR3 protein: CATSDLGTGGTDTQYF
CDR3 DNA: TGTGCCACCAGTGATCTTGGGACAGGGGGCACAGATACGCAGTATTTT

D gene: NA
J gene: TRBJ2-1
clone size: once
V gene: TRBV10-2
CDR3 protein: CASSFDNEQFF
CDR3 DNA: TGCGCCAGCAGTTTCGACAATGAGCAGTTCTTC

D gene: TRBD2
J gene: TRBJ2-1
clone size: NA
V gene: TRBV29-1
CDR3 protein: CSVPTSGRAAGEQFF
CDR3 DNA: TGCAGCGTTCCCACTTCCGGGAGGGCCGCTGGTGAGCAGTTCTTC

D gene: NA
J gene: TRBJ1-5
clone size: NA
V gene: TRBV6-2/TRBV6-3
CDR3 protein: CASSYLVQNQPQHF
CDR3 DNA: TGTGCCAGCAGTTACTTAGTACAGAATCAGCCCCAGCATTTT

D gene: NA
J gene: TRBJ2-5
clone size: few
V gene: TRBV6-5
CDR3 protein: CASGARWKYAETQYF
CDR3 DNA: TGTGCCAGCGGGGCCCGGTGGAAGTATGCCGAGACCCAGTACTTC

D gene: TRBD1
J gene: TRBJ2-3
clone size: NA
V gene: TRBV10-1
CDR3 protein: CASSSGGTGFADTQYF
CDR3 DNA: TGCGCCAGCAGCTCCGGGGGGACAGGGTTCGCAGATACGCAGTATTTT

D gene: NA
J gene: TRBJ2-1
clone size: NA
V gene: TRBV13
CDR3 protein: CASSLGVAFYNEQFF
CDR3 DNA: TGTGCCAGCAGCTTAGGCGTGGCATTTTACAATGAGCAGTTCTTC

D gene: NA
J gene: TRBJ2-2
clone size: NA
V gene: TRBV7-9
CDR3 protein: CASSLNTGELFF
CDR3 DNA: TGTGCCAGCAGCCTCAACACCGGGGAGCTGTTTTTT